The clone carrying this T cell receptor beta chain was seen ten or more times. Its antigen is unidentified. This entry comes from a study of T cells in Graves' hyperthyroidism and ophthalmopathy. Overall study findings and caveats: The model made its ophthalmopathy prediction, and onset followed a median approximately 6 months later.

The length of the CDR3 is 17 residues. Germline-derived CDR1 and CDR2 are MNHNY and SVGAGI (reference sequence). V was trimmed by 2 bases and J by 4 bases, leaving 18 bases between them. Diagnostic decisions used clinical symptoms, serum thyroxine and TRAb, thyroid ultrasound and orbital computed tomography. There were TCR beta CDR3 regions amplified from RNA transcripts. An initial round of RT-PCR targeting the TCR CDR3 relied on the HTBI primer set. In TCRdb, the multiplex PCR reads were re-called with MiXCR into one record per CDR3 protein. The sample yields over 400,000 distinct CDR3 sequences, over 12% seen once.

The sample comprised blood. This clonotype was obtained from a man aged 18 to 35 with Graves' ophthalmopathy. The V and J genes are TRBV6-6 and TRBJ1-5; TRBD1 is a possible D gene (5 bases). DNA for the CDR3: TGTGCCAGCAGTTACCCCAGGGTCGGGTCGGAGAATCAGCCCCAGCATTTT. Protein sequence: CASSYPRVGSENQPQHF.